These 23 T cell receptor beta chains were all obtained from the same sample, sequenced in a study of CD8+CD57+ T cells in acquired aplastic anemia. Genomic DNA, serving as template, underwent TCR beta VDJ and CDR3 profiling. TCRdb reprocessed the reads via MiXCR and lists one record per CDR3 protein. Here the sample spans about 41,000 distinct CDR3 sequences, approximately 63% being singletons. By flow cytometry, patients selected for sequencing had shown an expansion of CD8+CD57+ cells. The source material was sorted CD4+, CD8+, or CD8+CD57+ T cells (not recorded which) from PBMCs. The receptor source for this set is a human donor with aplastic anemia.

This chain joins TRBV13 and TRBJ1-6; D unresolved. The ends were cut back, 10 bases at V and 7 bases at J, with 20 bases in the middle. The CDR3 runs to 15 residues. Germline V gene sequence: CDR1 PRHDT, CDR2 FYEKMQ (reference sequence). CDR3 DNA: TGTGCCACTCAAGAGGAGGACCAGAGAAATTCACCCCTCCACTTT. This sequence encodes CATQEEDQRNSPLHF.

The V call is TRBV11-2, the J call TRBJ2-1; 7 bases match TRBD1. CDR1 is SGHAT and CDR2 is FQNNGV in the germline V gene. CDR3 length: 16 amino acids. J was trimmed by 3 bases and V by 1 base; bases with no gene match: 6. For the CDR3, the DNA is TGTGCCAGCAGCTTAGTCGGCAGGGGGTACTACAATGAGCAGTTCTTC. It specifies CASSLVGRGYYNEQFF.

This sequence joins TRBV20-1 and TRBJ2-1; 10 bases map to TRBD2. The CDR3 totals 15 residues. CDR1 and CDR2 from the germline V gene are DFQATT and SNEGSKA (reference sequence). The V gene end was trimmed by 3 bases and the J gene end by 3 bases; junction bases not matched to a gene: 5. CDR3 amino acids: CSAREGTSDYNEQFF. The CDR3 nucleotides are TGCAGTGCTAGGGAGGGGACTAGCGACTACAATGAGCAGTTCTTC.

This chain's CDR3 is CAISDASYEQYF. The DNA for the CDR3 is TGTGCCATCAGTGACGCTTCCTACGAGCAGTACTTC. The chain joins TRBV10-3 to TRBJ2-7, with D unclear. The CDR3 spans 12 residues. CDR1 and CDR2 (germline): ENHRY, SYGVKD. Trimming stripped 3 bases from V and 1 base from J, with 4 bases between.

This clonotype was seen at least ten times. The chain has TRBV10-3 and TRBJ1-5; D is possibly TRBD1 (5 bases). Trimming stripped 2 bases from V and 0 bases from J, with 8 bases between. Germline V CDR1 and CDR2: ENHRY, SYGVKD. CDR3 length equals 15 residues. This CDR3 reads CAISETGNSNQPQHF. The CDR3 nucleotides read TGTGCCATCAGTGAGACAGGAAATAGCAATCAGCCCCAGCATTTT.

This clonotype was seen many times. The chain employs TRBV2 and TRBJ1-1, with D unresolved. The CDR3 length is 15 residues. Per the germline V gene, CDR1 is SNHLY and CDR2 is FYNNEI. Trimming shortened V by 2 bases and J by 1 base, and 11 bases separated the two germline ends. The CDR3 region has the DNA TGTGCCAGCAGTGAATATACGGCGGAGAACACTGAAGCTTTCTTT. Translated, it gives CASSEYTAENTEAFF.

The chain links TRBV2 to TRBJ1-2, with 8 bases that match TRBD1. The length of the CDR3 is 16 residues. Germline loops: CDR1 SNHLY, CDR2 FYNNEI. Unmatched junction bases numbered 7, after V lost 3 bases and J lost 1 base. CDR3 sequence reads: CASSDSWTGFNYGYTF. For the CDR3, the DNA is TGTGCCAGCAGTGATTCGTGGACAGGGTTTAACTATGGCTACACCTTC.

The V gene is TRBV20-1, the J gene TRBJ2-1; no clear D gene. CDR3 length: 12 residues. The V end lost 2 bases, the J end lost 8 bases, and 10 bases lay between the germline ends. Germline-derived CDR1 and CDR2 are DFQATT and SNEGSKA (reference sequence). DNA for the CDR3: TGCAGTGCTAGACTCGGGCATGATGAGCAGTTCTTC. Amino acids: CSARLGHDEQFF.

This clonotype was seen a handful of times. The chain carries TRBV5-4 and TRBJ2-7; D is perhaps TRBD1 (5 bases). Between the trimmed V and J ends, which lost 10 bases and 3 bases, there was a span of 14 bases. The germline gives CDR1 SGHNT, CDR2 YYREEE (reference sequence). The CDR3 covers 12 residues. In nucleotides, the CDR3 is TGTGCCGACAGCTTGGGCGGCTACGAGCAGTACTTC. Translating it yields CADSLGGYEQYF.

Many counts were recorded for this clonotype. This chain joins TRBV2 and TRBJ2-7; TRBD1 agrees at 7 bases. In germline, CDR1 is SNHLY, CDR2 FYNNEI. V was pared by 4 bases and J by 2 bases, with 5 bases of the junction left unmatched. The CDR3 runs to 14 residues. CDR3 sequence reads: CASSVQGSTYEQYF. DNA of the CDR3: TGTGCCAGCAGTGTACAGGGGTCTACCTACGAGCAGTACTTC.

This clonotype was counted a single time. V gene TRBV2 combines with J gene TRBJ2-7; TRBD1 matches 9 bases. V lost 7 bases and J lost 3; bases outside the gene matches: 7. Germline CDR1 SNHLY, CDR2 FYNNEI. This CDR3 has 14 residues. In DNA, the CDR3 is TGTGCCAGCAATGGACAGGGGCGCGGCTACGAGCAGTACTTC. It specifies CASNGQGRGYEQYF.

The V and J genes are TRBV10-1 and TRBJ2-5; TRBD1 matches 7 bases. The CDR3 spans 13 residues. Trimming at V came to 7 bases and at J to 3 bases, leaving 5 bases not matched to a gene. Per the germline V gene, CDR1 is WNHNN and CDR2 is SYGVQD (reference sequence). The CDR3 reads CASNDRVKETQYF. The CDR3 DNA reads TGCGCCAGCAATGACAGGGTGAAAGAGACCCAGTACTTC.

The J gene is TRBJ2-5, the V gene TRBV29-1; D gene unclear. The CDR3 loop spans 12 amino acids. The germline CDR1 and CDR2 sequences are SQVTM and ANQGSEA. With 7 bases removed from V and 3 bases from J, the gap between germline ends came to 12 bases. CDR3 DNA sequence: TGCAGCGCCCGGACCTCAAAAGAGACCCAGTACTTC. Translated, it gives CSARTSKETQYF.

The V gene is TRBV19, the J gene TRBJ2-7, with D unclear. V shed 5 bases and J shed 7 bases, with 9 bases lying between them. The length of the CDR3 is 11 residues. Germline values: CDR1 LNHDA, CDR2 SQIVND (reference sequence). Here the CDR3 DNA reads TGTGCCAGTAGTTCGTCCTCAGAGCAGTACTTC. It yields the protein CASSSSSEQYF.

The rearrangement uses TRBV10-1 and TRBJ1-3; 11 nucleotides align to TRBD1. Looked up from germline, CDR1 is WNHNN and CDR2 is SYGVQD (reference sequence). V gave up 6 bases and J gave up 0 bases; unmatched junction bases: 4. This CDR3 has 16 residues. For the CDR3, the DNA is TGCGCCAGCAGAGTAGGGACAGGGGGCTCTGGAAACACCATATATTTT. Amino acids: CASRVGTGGSGNTIYF.

This clonotype was found many times. The chain combines TRBV28 with TRBJ1-6; D not certain. Germline lookup yields CDR1 MDHEN and CDR2 SYDVKM. The CDR3 loop spans 16 amino acids. V was trimmed by 2 bases and J by 6 bases, leaving 14 bases between them. In DNA, the CDR3 is TGTGCCAGCAGTTTACCCGACCCCCGATTTAATTCACCCCTCCACTTT. Translated, it gives CASSLPDPRFNSPLHF.

The gene calls are TRBV6-5 and TRBJ1-5; D unresolved. The CDR3 length is 14 residues. Germline V gives CDR1 MNHEY, CDR2 SVGAGI. V lost 3 bases to trimming and J lost 6 bases, with 12 bases between them. The CDR3 bases are TGTGCCAGCAGTTATGGGGAAGAAGGTCAGCCCCAGCATTTT. Its translation is CASSYGEEGQPQHF.

The rearrangement joins TRBV7-2 to TRBJ2-2, with D tentatively TRBD1 (6 bases). CDR1 and CDR2 from the germline V gene are SGHTA and FQGNSA. The CDR3 runs 13 residues. V lost 5 bases, J lost 3 bases, and 7 bases lay in between. The CDR3 spells CASSRTDTGELFF. CDR3 bases: TGTGCCAGCAGCAGGACAGACACCGGGGAGCTGTTTTTT.

In its sample, this clonotype was seen a few times. Since the CDR3 does not end with the conserved phenylalanine or tryptophan, this likely comes from a read error. V usage is TRBV7-6 and J usage is TRBJ1-1; tentatively, D is TRBD1 (6 bases). Germline CDR1 SGHVS, CDR2 FNYEAQ. The CDR3 length is 14 residues. In DNA form, the CDR3 reads TGTGCCAGTAGCTTAGCAGGGGTGAACACTGAAGCTTTCTCT. It yields the protein CASSLAGVNTEAFS.

The V and J genes are TRBV19 and TRBJ2-2; 9 bases line up with TRBD1. Germline V gives CDR1 LNHDA, CDR2 SQIVND (reference sequence). This CDR3 region has 14 residues. Trimming at V came to 5 bases and at J to 4 bases, leaving 2 bases not matched to a gene. The CDR3: CASSGQGITGELFF. The CDR3 coding sequence is TGTGCCAGTAGTGGACAGGGGATCACCGGGGAGCTGTTTTTT.

The chain joins TRBV2 to TRBJ2-5; 9 bases align to TRBD1. J gave up 4 bases and V 4 bases, and 7 bases lay outside the gene matches. The CDR3 has 15 amino acids. CDR1 is SNHLY and CDR2 is FYNNEI in the germline V gene. The CDR3 is CASSATGGARETQYF. The DNA for the CDR3 is TGTGCCAGCAGTGCTACAGGGGGCGCGAGAGAGACCCAGTACTTC.

The chain combines TRBV2 with TRBJ2-5; D is ambiguous. Germline V gene data show CDR1 as SNHLY and CDR2 as FYNNEI. The CDR3 runs to 13 residues. Trimming took 3 bases from V and 5 from J, leaving 10 bases between them. CDR3: CASSESRVETQYF. CDR3 sequence (DNA): TGTGCCAGCAGTGAGTCCCGTGTGGAGACCCAGTACTTC.

V gene TRBV10-3 combines with J gene TRBJ2-7; 8 positions match TRBD1. Germline V gene data show CDR1 as ENHRY and CDR2 as SYGVKD. Trimming took 10 bases from V and 2 from J; bases not matched to a gene: 13. The CDR3 loop spans 15 amino acids. The DNA for the CDR3 is TGTGCCAGCAGCCTGGACAGGGTCGCAGCCTACGAGCAGTACTTC. Translated: CASSLDRVAAYEQYF.